This TCR beta chain was sequenced in a study of neurological immune-mediated disorders. To note about this clonotype: Germline is not matched at one junction end, which may reflect a read error.

The length of the CDR3 is 15 residues. The germline CDR1 and CDR2 sequences are SGDLS and YYNGEE. TCRdb re-called the 5' RACE reads through MiXCR, storing one row per CDR3 protein. The table has roughly 50,000 distinct CDR3 sequences, over 9.5% seen once. The material sequenced was PBMCs. The TCR originated in a woman between 55 and 75 years old with HTLV-1-associated myelopathy (HAM/TSP). The chain has TRBV9 and TRBJ1-6; 7 bases are a match to TRBD1. The CDR3 DNA follows: TGTGCCAGCAGCAGCCGACAGGGCCGGAATTCATCCCTCCACTTT. Protein product: CASSSRQGRNSSLHF.